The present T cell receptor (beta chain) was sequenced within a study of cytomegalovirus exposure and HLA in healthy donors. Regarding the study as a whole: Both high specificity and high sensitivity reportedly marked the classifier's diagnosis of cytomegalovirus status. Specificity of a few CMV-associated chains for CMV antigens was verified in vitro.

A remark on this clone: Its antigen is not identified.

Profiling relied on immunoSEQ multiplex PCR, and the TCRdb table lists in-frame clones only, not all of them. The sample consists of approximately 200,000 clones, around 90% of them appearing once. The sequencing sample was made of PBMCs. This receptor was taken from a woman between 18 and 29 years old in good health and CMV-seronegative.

For the CDR3, the DNA is TGCAGTGCTAACGGTTTTGCGGTAGCTTTCTTT. Translated, it gives CSANGFAVAFF. The chain joins TRBV20-1 to TRBJ1-1; no definite D call. V was clipped by 4 bases and J by 10 bases, with 13 bases between them. CDR1 and CDR2 (germline): DFQATT, SNEGSKA (reference sequence). The CDR3 extends over 11 amino acids.